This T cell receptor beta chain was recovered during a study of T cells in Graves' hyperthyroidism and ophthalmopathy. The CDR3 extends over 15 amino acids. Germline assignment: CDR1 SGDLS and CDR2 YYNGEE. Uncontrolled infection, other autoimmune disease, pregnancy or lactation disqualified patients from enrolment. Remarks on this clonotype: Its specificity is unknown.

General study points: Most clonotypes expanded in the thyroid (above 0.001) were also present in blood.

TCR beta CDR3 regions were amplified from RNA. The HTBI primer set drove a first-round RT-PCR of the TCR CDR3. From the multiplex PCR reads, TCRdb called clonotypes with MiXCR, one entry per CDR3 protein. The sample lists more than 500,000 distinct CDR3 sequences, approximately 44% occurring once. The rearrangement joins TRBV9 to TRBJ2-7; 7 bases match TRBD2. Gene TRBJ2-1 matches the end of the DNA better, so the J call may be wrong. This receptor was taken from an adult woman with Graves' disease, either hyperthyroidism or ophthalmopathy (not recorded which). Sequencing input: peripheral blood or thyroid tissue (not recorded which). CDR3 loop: CASSVDAGEEGEQFF. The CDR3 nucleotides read TGTGCCAGCAGCGTAGATGCGGGAGAGGAGGGTGAGCAGTTCTTC.